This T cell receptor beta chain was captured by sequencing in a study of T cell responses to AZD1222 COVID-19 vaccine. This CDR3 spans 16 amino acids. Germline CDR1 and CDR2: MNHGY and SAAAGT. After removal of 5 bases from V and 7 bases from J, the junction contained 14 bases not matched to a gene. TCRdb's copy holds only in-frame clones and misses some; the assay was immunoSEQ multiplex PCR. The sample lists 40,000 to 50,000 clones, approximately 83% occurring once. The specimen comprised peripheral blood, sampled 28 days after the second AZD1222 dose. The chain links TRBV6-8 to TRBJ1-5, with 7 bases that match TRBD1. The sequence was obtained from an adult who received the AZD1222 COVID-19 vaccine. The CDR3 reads CASSDLDRALEQPQHF. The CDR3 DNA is TGTGCCAGCAGTGACCTCGACAGGGCCCTTGAACAGCCCCAGCATTTT.